Listed here are 9 T cell receptor beta chains from one sample, sequenced in a study of CD4 T cells in relation to SARS-CoV-2 and coronaviruses. Assay used: immunoSEQ multiplex PCR; TCRdb lists only in-frame clones, some missing. Altogether about 68,000 clones are present, roughly 93% being singletons, with the ten largest covering 0.23%. Before the COVID-19 pandemic, during about 2011-2019, CD4+ T cells were taken from unexposed donors. Sample: naive CD4+ T cells from PBMCs. Subset noted: naive CD4+ T cells isolated by negative enrichment. The receptors were sampled from a human donor in good health.

The sample holds a few counts of this clone. This chain connects TRBV5-1 to TRBJ1-1; D not resolved. Germline lookup yields CDR1 SGHRS and CDR2 YFSETQ. This CDR3 comprises 12 residues. Trimming removed 5 bases from V and 1 base from J, with 6 bases in between. DNA of the CDR3: TGCGCCAGCAGTTGGGGGAACACTGAAGCTTTCTTT. Amino acids: CASSWGNTEAFF.

The CDR3 region is CASSPPFQPHEQFF. The CDR3 DNA reads as TGTGCCAGCAGCCCCCCCTTTCAGCCCCATGAGCAGTTCTTC. This chain connects TRBV3-1 (or the pseudogene TRBV3-2) to TRBJ2-1, with D hard to call. The CDR3 covers 14 residues. The V gene lost 4 bases and the J gene lost 8 bases, with 15 bases spanning the gap. Germline values: CDR1 LGHDT, CDR2 YNNKEL (reference sequence).

The rearrangement uses TRBV5-1 and TRBJ2-2, with TRBD1 matching over 8 bases. Trimming cost V 2 bases and J 6 bases; bases outside gene matches: 3. Germline V lookup: CDR1 SGHRS, CDR2 YFSETQ. This CDR3 has 14 residues. The CDR3 nucleotides are TGCGCCAGCAGCTTACAGGGGGTTGCCGGGGAGCTGTTTTTT. Amino acid sequence: CASSLQGVAGELFF.

The chain is built from TRBV7-2 and TRBJ1-2; no firm D call. The germline gives CDR1 SGHTA, CDR2 FQGNSA. CDR3 length: 14 residues. The V gene lost 5 bases and the J gene lost 2 bases, with 12 bases spanning the gap. The CDR3 nucleotides read TGTGCCAGCAGCCCCGTTGTGGCGAACTATGGCTACACCTTC. It encodes CASSPVVANYGYTF.

The V call is TRBV2, the J call TRBJ1-2, with 7 bases matching TRBD1. CDR1 is SNHLY, CDR2 FYNNEI, per germline. V lost 9 bases, J lost 3 bases, and 10 bases stayed unmatched. The CDR3 consists of 14 residues. The CDR3 coding sequence is TGTGCCAGTGAGGTGGCACAGGGGCACTATGGCTACACCTTC. Protein: CASEVAQGHYGYTF. The complete variable domain, with remaining parts taken from reference TRBV2 and TRBJ1-2, reads EPEVTQTPSHQVTQMGQEVILRCVPISNHLYFYWYRQILGQKVEFLVSFYNNEISEKSEIFDDQFSVERPDGSNFTLKIRSTKLEDSAMYFCASEVAQGHYGYTFGSGTRLTVV.

This chain links TRBV9 with TRBJ2-7, with D possibly matching TRBD1 (6 bases). Germline CDR1 is SGDLS and CDR2 is YYNGEE. V lost 0 bases and J 3 bases, leaving 19 bases between the germline ends. The CDR3 is made up of 17 amino acids. CDR3 region: CASSVDLMGAGSYEQYF. CDR3 DNA sequence: TGTGCCAGCAGCGTAGATCTCATGGGGGCAGGGAGCTACGAGCAGTACTTC.

This chain's CDR3 is CASSQDSRDRNTIYF. DNA for the CDR3: TGCGCCAGCAGCCAAGATAGTAGGGATCGAAACACCATATATTTT. The rearrangement uses TRBV4-3 and TRBJ1-3; D uncertain. This CDR3 region has 15 residues. Germline assignment: CDR1 LGHNA and CDR2 YSLEER. The V and J ends lost 0 bases and 5 bases respectively, with 11 bases between them.

The J gene is TRBJ1-5, the V gene TRBV2; 7 bases map to TRBD1. CDR1 and CDR2 (germline): SNHLY, FYNNEI. The V segment lost 7 bases and the J segment 0 bases; nucleotides outside the gene matches: 9. The CDR3 has 16 residues. For the CDR3, the DNA is TGTGCCAGCAAGTCATCAGGGGGAAATAGCAATCAGCCCCAGCATTTT. Translated, it gives CASKSSGGNSNQPQHF.

The chain uses TRBV18 and TRBJ1-5; D unclear. V was shortened by 1 base and J by 7 bases, with 5 bases between the two germline ends. This CDR3 has 12 amino acids. In germline, CDR1 is KGHSH, CDR2 LQKENI. The CDR3, as DNA: TGTGCCAGCTCACCACGAGGGCAGCCCCAGCATTTT. Translation: CASSPRGQPQHF. The full variable domain, completed using reference TRBV18 and TRBJ1-5, is NAGVMQNPRHLVRRRGQEARLRCSPMKGHSHVYWYRQLPEEGLKFMVYLQKENIIDESGMPKERFSAEFPKEGPSILRIQQVVRGDSAAYFCASSPRGQPQHFGDGTRLSIL.